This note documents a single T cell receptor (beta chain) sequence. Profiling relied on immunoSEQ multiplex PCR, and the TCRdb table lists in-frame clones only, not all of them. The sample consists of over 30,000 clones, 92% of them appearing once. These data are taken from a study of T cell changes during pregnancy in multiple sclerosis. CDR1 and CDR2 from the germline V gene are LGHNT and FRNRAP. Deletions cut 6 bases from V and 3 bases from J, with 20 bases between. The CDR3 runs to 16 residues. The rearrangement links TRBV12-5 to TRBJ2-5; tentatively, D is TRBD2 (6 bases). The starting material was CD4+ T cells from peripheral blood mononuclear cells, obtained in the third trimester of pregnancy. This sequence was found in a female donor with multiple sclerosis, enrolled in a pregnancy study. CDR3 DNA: TGTGCTAGTGGGTACCGGGAGAGCGGAAAAAAAGAGACCCAGTACTTC. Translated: CASGYRESGKKETQYF.